The clone carrying this TCR beta chain was seen a few times. Its antigen remains unidentified. The data were obtained in a study of T-cell reconstitution after alpha-beta-depleted transplantation in children. Whole-study findings and limits: Reportedly, only several hundred clones from non-depleted graft cells drove alpha-beta T-cell counts at about two months. T-cell numbers and diversity one year post-transplant derived largely from freshly generated T cells.

Unique molecular identifiers tagged the TCRbeta library. Each CDR3 protein gets one entry after TCRdb re-called the PCR reads with MiXCR. The profile shows about 97,000 distinct CDR3 sequences, approximately 6% of them singletons. From germline, CDR1 is SGHVS and CDR2 FQNEAQ. The CDR3 extends over 12 amino acids. Trimming removed 1 base from V and 6 bases from J, with 4 bases in between. The chain combines TRBV7-8 with TRBJ1-5; D remains unclear. The sequence was obtained from a female patient between 2 and 15 years old who had a stem cell transplant for Fanconi anemia, so the T cells may come from the graft donor. Here the sequenced sample was PBMCs, mostly from graft donor cells, taken 60 days after TCRalphabeta/CD19-depleted stem cell transplant. The CDR3 DNA reads as TGTGCCAGCAGCTTAGGGTTTCAGCCCCAGCATTTT. Translated: CASSLGFQPQHF.